This record looks at one T cell receptor (beta chain) sequence and its context. Its specificity is not known. The CDR3 has 16 residues. J gave up 0 bases and V 4 bases, and 2 bases lay outside the gene matches. Germline values: CDR1 SGHVS, CDR2 FQNEAQ. This entry comes from a study of T cell responses to AZD1222 COVID-19 vaccine. Study results and limitations: Targeting of unmutated variant regions was reportedly seen in nearly half of spike-specific TCRs. The sample set comprised mostly white British donors with more females, and clonal diversity was possibly underestimated.

Here immunoSEQ multiplex PCR was the method, and the copy in TCRdb shows in-frame clones only, minus some. The table includes some 130,000 clones, 92% detected once. Material: peripheral blood, obtained 28 days after the second AZD1222 dose. The chain couples TRBV7-8 to TRBJ2-1; 11 bases line up with TRBD1. The receptor comes from an adult who received the AZD1222 COVID-19 vaccine. CDR3 region: CASSSGTGGSYNEQFF. The CDR3 DNA reads TGTGCCAGCAGCTCCGGGACAGGGGGCTCCTACAATGAGCAGTTCTTC.